The clone carrying this TCR beta chain was seen a few times. What it recognizes is unknown. Primers: 60 Vbeta forward and 13 Jbeta reverse. Here immunoSEQ multiplex PCR was the method, and the copy in TCRdb shows in-frame clones only, minus some. The sample yields under 200,000 clones, about 85% seen once. The sample comes from a study of cytomegalovirus exposure and HLA in healthy donors. Study-wide results and limits: The listing of roughly 160 TCR beta chains classed them as cytomegalovirus-associated.

From germline, CDR1 is SEHNR and CDR2 FQNEAQ (reference sequence). CDR3 length equals 15 residues. With 6 bases clipped from V and 0 bases from J, the junction kept 5 bases outside the gene matches. The donors were healthy bone marrow donors. Likely unrecorded immune exposures existed in these nominally healthy donors. The receptor was isolated from a male donor in good health and CMV-seropositive. The chain carries TRBV7-9 and TRBJ2-3; TRBD2 agrees at 8 bases. Sequencing was carried out using PBMCs. The CDR3 nucleotides read TGTGCCAGCAGGGCTAGCGGGTCTAGCACAGATACGCAGTATTTT. This gives the protein CASRASGSSTDTQYF.